This entry lists 24 T cell receptor beta chains sequenced from one sample in a study of blood T cells in healthy people across ages (dated by TCRdb to 2015 to 2017). The library was made by 5' RACE. The reads were generated on an Illumina HiSeq 2500. A second about 7 to 12 cycle PCR used a sample-barcoded 5' primer and a J-beta primer mix. TCRdb passed the public sequencing reads through fastp at Q25 and MiXCR, retaining productive beta sequences. Rows with a matching CDR3 protein are joined into one entry that keeps the most common DNA and genes. This sample holds roughly 500,000 distinct CDR3 sequences; approximately 30% were observed only once. 18% of the sample lies in the top ten. Sequencing was done on a sample of blood. The receptors shown here come from a woman in her 70s in good health.

This clonotype was counted only a few times. Written as DNA, the CDR3 is TGCGCCAGCAGGAGAGGTGACGGGAATGAAAAACTGTTTTTT. It translates to CASRRGDGNEKLFF. The chain employs TRBV5-1 and TRBJ1-4; D not certain. The CDR3 is 14 amino acids. V lost 5 bases and J lost 5, with 13 bases in between. The V gene's germline CDR1 is SGHRS and CDR2 YFSETQ.

This chain connects TRBV5-1 to TRBJ1-1, with D maybe TRBD1 (5 bases). The CDR3 covers 13 residues. Germline V lookup: CDR1 SGHRS, CDR2 YFSETQ. Trimming removed 4 bases at V and 1 base at J, with 8 bases between. CDR3 sequence reads: CASSSRENTEAFF. CDR3 in DNA: TGCGCCAGCAGCAGCAGGGAGAACACTGAAGCTTTCTTT.

V is TRBV6-6 and J is TRBJ2-5; 13 bases map to TRBD2. The CDR3 is made up of 15 amino acids. V lost 5 bases and J lost 6; bases outside the gene matches: 6. Germline assignment: CDR1 MNHNY and CDR2 SVGAGI (reference sequence). CDR3 coding DNA: TGTGCCAGCAGTGCCACTAGCGGGGGGGCTCAGACCCAGTACTTC. Protein sequence: CASSATSGGAQTQYF.

This clonotype was seen a handful of times. The V call is TRBV7-2, the J call TRBJ1-4; D uncertain. This CDR3 region has 13 residues. V dropped 7 bases and J dropped 3 bases, with 9 bases sitting between them. Germline-derived CDR1 and CDR2 are SGHTA and FQGNSA. The CDR3 sequence is CASNTAPNEKLFF. The CDR3 DNA is TGTGCCAGCAACACCGCGCCTAATGAAAAACTGTTTTTT.

The V and J genes are TRBV6-2 or TRBV6-3 and TRBJ2-3; the match to TRBD2 covers 7 bases. J gave up 4 bases and V 6 bases, and 4 bases lay outside the gene matches. The CDR3 contains 13 residues. CDR1 and CDR2 from the germline V gene are MNHEY and SVGEGT. Here the CDR3 DNA reads TGTGCCAGCAGCCCGCGGGAGTCAGATACGCAGTATTTT. Translation gives CASSPRESDTQYF.

V usage is TRBV10-3 and J usage is TRBJ1-1, with 7 bases matching TRBD1. The ends lost 8 bases at V and 0 bases at J; junction bases unmatched: 3. The germline CDR1 and CDR2 sequences are ENHRY and SYGVKD. The CDR3 contains 13 residues. The CDR3 DNA is TGTGCCATCGGAGGACAGGTGAACACTGAAGCTTTCTTT. Its translation: CAIGGQVNTEAFF.

This clonotype was found a few times. CDR3 DNA sequence: TGTGCCAGCAGCTCTTACATGGACACTGAAGCTTTCTTT. Translation: CASSSYMDTEAFF. The chain uses TRBV7-2 and TRBJ1-1; D not certain. The CDR3 loop spans 13 amino acids. V was pared by 4 bases and J by 3 bases, with 9 bases between. The germline V gene has CDR1 SGHTA and CDR2 FQGNSA.

The chain recombines TRBV29-1 with TRBJ1-1, with no clear D. Deletions cut 4 bases from V and 2 bases from J, with 11 bases between. CDR1 is SQVTM and CDR2 is ANQGSEA in the germline V gene. This CDR3 has 13 amino acids. The CDR3 DNA reads TGCAGCGTTGTTGTAAGTTATAACACTGAAGCTTTCTTT. Its protein is CSVVVSYNTEAFF. Filled out from reference TRBV29-1 and TRBJ1-1, the complete variable domain reads SAVISQKPSRDICQRGTSLTIQCQVDSQVTMMFWYRQQPGQSLTLIATANQGSEATYESGFVIDKFPISRPNLTFSTLTVSNMSPEDSSIYLCSVVVSYNTEAFFGQGTRLTVV.

The rearrangement joins TRBV20-1 to TRBJ2-3; 8 nucleotides agree with TRBD2. The V and J ends lost 6 bases and 3 bases, in that order; junction bases with no gene match: 8. The CDR3 covers 14 residues. The germline gives CDR1 DFQATT, CDR2 SNEGSKA (reference sequence). The CDR3 DNA reads as TGCAGTGCCGTAGCGGGGCTTGGGACAGATACGCAGTATTTT. Its protein product is CSAVAGLGTDTQYF.

The V and J genes are TRBV12-3 or TRBV12-4 and TRBJ2-1; D unresolved. Trimming pared 3 bases from V and 5 bases from J, leaving 11 bases between. This CDR3 has 14 residues. In DNA, the CDR3 is TGTGCCAGCAGTTTGGCGGATCCGAACAATGAGCAGTTCTTC. Amino acid sequence: CASSLADPNNEQFF.

This clonotype showed up just a few times. The genes are TRBV11-2 and TRBJ2-7, with no clear D. Germline CDR1 SGHAT, CDR2 FQNNGV. The CDR3 length is 13 residues. Trimming left V 5 bases short and J 5 bases short, with 13 bases between. The CDR3 nucleotides read TGTGCCAGCAGCCGGGCCCCAAACAACGAGCAGTACTTC. Amino acids: CASSRAPNNEQYF.

The V and J genes are TRBV20-1 and TRBJ2-3, with 9 bases identical to TRBD2. The V gene end was trimmed by 5 bases and the J gene end by 4 bases; junction bases not matched to a gene: 1. Looked up from germline, CDR1 is DFQATT and CDR2 is SNEGSKA (reference sequence). The CDR3 is made up of 12 amino acids. The CDR3 sequence is CSAGGRADTQYF. The CDR3 nucleotides are TGCAGTGCTGGCGGGAGGGCAGATACGCAGTATTTT.

The chain recombines TRBV7-3 with TRBJ1-2; 10 positions match TRBD1. CDR1 SGHTA and CDR2 FQGTGA come from the germline V gene. J was trimmed by 4 bases and V by 4 bases; bases with no gene match: 9. The CDR3 has 16 amino acids. CDR3 DNA: TGTGCCAGCAGCTCCACCGGGACAGGGGACCCCTATGGCTACACCTTC. As protein: CASSSTGTGDPYGYTF.

This clonotype was found a few times. The CDR3 nucleotides read TGTGCCAGCAGCTTCCGGACAGAGGGAGAGACCCAGTACTTC. Its protein product is CASSFRTEGETQYF. The chain recombines TRBV7-2 with TRBJ2-5, with D maybe TRBD1 (6 bases). CDR1 SGHTA and CDR2 FQGNSA come from the germline V gene. The CDR3 extends over 14 amino acids. V shed 3 bases and J shed 4 bases, with 12 bases lying between them. Full variable domain (remainder filled in from reference TRBV7-2 and TRBJ2-5): GAGVSQSPSNKVTEKGKDVELRCDPISGHTALYWYRQSLGQGLEFLIYFQGNSAPDKSGLPSDRFSAERTGGSVSTLTIQRTQQEDSAVYLCASSFRTEGETQYFGPGTRLLVL.

The chain links TRBV12-3 or TRBV12-4 to TRBJ1-4, with TRBD1 as a possible D gene (6 bases). The CDR3 loop spans 15 amino acids. The ends were cut back, 3 bases at V and 5 bases at J, with 13 bases in the middle. The DNA for the CDR3 is TGTGCCAGCAGTTTGAGGGCAGGGGTAAATGAAAAACTGTTTTTT. It yields the protein CASSLRAGVNEKLFF.

There are many counts of this clonotype. V and J are TRBV6-2 or TRBV6-3 and TRBJ2-2, with 10 positions matching TRBD2. Trimming cost V 2 bases and J 0 bases; bases outside gene matches: 3. Germline V gene lookup returns CDR1 MNHEY and CDR2 SVGEGT. The CDR3 has 17 residues. The CDR3 DNA is TGTGCCAGCAGTTACAAGCGGGGGGGCGCGAACACCGGGGAGCTGTTTTTT. Translating it yields CASSYKRGGANTGELFF.

The chain has TRBV20-1 and TRBJ2-5; D not certain. Germline lookup yields CDR1 DFQATT and CDR2 SNEGSKA (reference sequence). The germline V and J ends were trimmed by 1 base and 4 bases, with 7 bases remaining between them. This CDR3 spans 12 amino acids. CDR3 sequence (DNA): TGCAGTGCTAGAGTGGACCGAGAGACCCAGTACTTC. Translated, it gives CSARVDRETQYF.

This clonotype has only a few counts. The conserved final phenylalanine or tryptophan is absent from the CDR3, which likely points to a read error. This sequence joins TRBV29-1 and TRBJ1-5; possibly TRBD1 for D (6 bases). The CDR3 covers 15 residues. Germline CDR1 SQVTM, CDR2 ANQGSEA. Trimming left V 5 bases short and J 4 bases short, with 18 bases between. In DNA form, the CDR3 reads TGCAGCGTTCTAATAGGGACAAAATCGAATCAGCCCCAGCATCTT. Protein: CSVLIGTKSNQPQHL.

In its sample, this clonotype was seen once. A read error may account for a junction end that differs from germline. The rearrangement joins TRBV29-1 to TRBJ1-2; D gene uncertain. CDR1 is SQVTM, CDR2 ANQGSEA, per germline. The CDR3 has 11 residues. CDR3 DNA: TGCTGCGTTGAATACAGCTATGGCTACACCTTC. Residues: CCVEYSYGYTF.

The chain employs TRBV6-1 and TRBJ1-4; TRBD1 aligns across 7 bases. The CDR3 length is 16 residues. V gave up 8 bases and J gave up 0 bases; unmatched junction bases: 9. Germline CDR1 and CDR2: MNHNS and SASEGT. DNA for the CDR3: TGTGCCAGCGCCCGGGACAGTGGAACAACTAATGAAAAACTGTTTTTT. It encodes CASARDSGTTNEKLFF.

A few counts support this clonotype. V is TRBV4-2 and J is TRBJ2-5; 15 bases are a match to TRBD2. Trimming at V came to 1 base and at J to 0 bases, leaving 3 bases not matched to a gene. The CDR3 has 18 residues. Germline V gene data show CDR1 as LGHNA and CDR2 as YNFKEQ. CDR3 sequence reads: CASSQVGLAGGYQETQYF. DNA of the CDR3: TGTGCCAGCAGCCAAGTGGGACTAGCGGGGGGCTACCAAGAGACCCAGTACTTC.

This clonotype was seen more than once but under ten times. An end of the junction differs from the germline gene, which may be a read error. The rearrangement joins TRBV7-7 to TRBJ2-5; D is possibly TRBD1 or TRBD2 (5 bases each). The CDR3 totals 14 residues. Germline CDR1 reads SSHAT; CDR2 reads FNYEAQ (reference sequence). The DNA of the CDR3 is TGTGCTAGCAGCTTAGCGTCCTGGGGGGAGACCCAGTACTTC. Amino acids: CASSLASWGETQYF.

This chain links TRBV7-9 with TRBJ1-2; D possibly corresponds to TRBD1 (6 bases). CDR1 and CDR2 from the germline V gene are SEHNR and FQNEAQ (reference sequence). V lost 1 base and J lost 7, with 19 bases in between. This CDR3 spans 16 amino acids. CDR3 region: CASSLEARGGFGGYTF. CDR3 nucleotide sequence: TGTGCCAGCAGCTTAGAGGCCAGGGGAGGATTTGGTGGCTACACCTTC.

The chain couples TRBV7-9 to TRBJ1-1, with D possibly being TRBD1 (6 bases). V was clipped by 4 bases and J by 3 bases, with 9 bases between them. The germline V gene has CDR1 SEHNR and CDR2 FQNEAQ (reference sequence). The CDR3 runs to 13 residues. CDR3 DNA: TGTGCCAGCAGCTCCTACAGGGACACTGAAGCTTTCTTT. Translation: CASSSYRDTEAFF.